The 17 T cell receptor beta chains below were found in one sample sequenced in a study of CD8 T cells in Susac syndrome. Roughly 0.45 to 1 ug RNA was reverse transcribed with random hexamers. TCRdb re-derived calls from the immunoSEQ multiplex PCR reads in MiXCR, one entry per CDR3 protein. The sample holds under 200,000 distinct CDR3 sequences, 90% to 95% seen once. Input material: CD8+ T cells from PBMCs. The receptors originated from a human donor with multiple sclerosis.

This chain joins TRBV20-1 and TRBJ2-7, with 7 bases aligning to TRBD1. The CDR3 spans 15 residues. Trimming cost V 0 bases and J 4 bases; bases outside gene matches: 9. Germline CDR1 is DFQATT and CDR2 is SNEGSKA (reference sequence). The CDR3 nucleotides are TGCAGTGCTAGAGACCGAGGGGGCCCATCGTACGAGCAGTACTTC. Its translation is CSARDRGGPSYEQYF.

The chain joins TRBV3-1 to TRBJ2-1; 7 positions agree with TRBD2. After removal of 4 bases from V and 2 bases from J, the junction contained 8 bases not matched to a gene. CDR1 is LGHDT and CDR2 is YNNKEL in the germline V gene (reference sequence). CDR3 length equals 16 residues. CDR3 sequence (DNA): TGTGCCAGCAGCCCAAACCTAGCGGCCGCCTACAATGAGCAGTTCTTC. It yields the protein CASSPNLAAAYNEQFF.

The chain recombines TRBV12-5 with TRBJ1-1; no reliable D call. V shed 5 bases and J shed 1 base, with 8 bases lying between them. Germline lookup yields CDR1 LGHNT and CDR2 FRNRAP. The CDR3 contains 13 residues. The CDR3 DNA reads TGTGCTAGTGGTCGTGACACGAACACTGAAGCTTTCTTT. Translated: CASGRDTNTEAFF.

CDR3: CASSLSLTGTQYF. CDR3 coding DNA: TGTGCCAGCAGTTTATCCTTAACCGGGACCCAGTACTTC. The J gene is TRBJ2-5, the V gene TRBV27; D is unresolved. Germline V gene sequence: CDR1 MNHEY, CDR2 SMNVEV (reference sequence). With 0 bases removed from V and 7 bases from J, the gap between germline ends came to 9 bases. This CDR3 spans 13 amino acids.

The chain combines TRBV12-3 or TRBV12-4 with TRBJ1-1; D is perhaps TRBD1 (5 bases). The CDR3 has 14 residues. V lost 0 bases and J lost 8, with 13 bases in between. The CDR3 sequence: CASSLAVRGDEAFF. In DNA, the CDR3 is TGTGCCAGCAGTTTAGCGGTACGGGGGGACGAAGCTTTCTTT.

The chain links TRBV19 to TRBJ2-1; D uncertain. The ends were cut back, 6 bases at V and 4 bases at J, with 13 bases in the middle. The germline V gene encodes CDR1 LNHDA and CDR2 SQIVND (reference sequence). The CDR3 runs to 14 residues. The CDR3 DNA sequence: TGTGCCAGTAGCTCAGGTACCCTATACAATGAGCAGTTCTTC. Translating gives CASSSGTLYNEQFF. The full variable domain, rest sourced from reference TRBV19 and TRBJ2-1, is DGGITQSPKYLFRKEGQNVTLSCEQNLNHDAMYWYRQDPGQGLRLIYYSQIVNDFQKGDIAEGYSVSREKKESFPLTVTSAQKNPTAFYLCASSSGTLYNEQFFGPGTRLTVL.

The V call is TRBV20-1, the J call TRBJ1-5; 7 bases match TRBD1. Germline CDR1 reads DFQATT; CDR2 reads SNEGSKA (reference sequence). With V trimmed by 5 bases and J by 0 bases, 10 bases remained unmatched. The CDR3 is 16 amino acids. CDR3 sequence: CSAFGQVAYSNQPQHF. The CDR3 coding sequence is TGCAGTGCTTTCGGACAGGTTGCCTATAGCAATCAGCCCCAGCATTTT.

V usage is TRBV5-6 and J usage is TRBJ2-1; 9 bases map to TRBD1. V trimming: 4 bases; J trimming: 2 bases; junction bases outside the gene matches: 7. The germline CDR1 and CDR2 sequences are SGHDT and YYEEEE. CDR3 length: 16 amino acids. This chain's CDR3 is CASSPIWDRAYNEQFF. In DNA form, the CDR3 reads TGTGCCAGCAGCCCTATCTGGGACAGGGCCTACAATGAGCAGTTCTTC. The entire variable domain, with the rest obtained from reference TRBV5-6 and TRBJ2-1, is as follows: DAGVTQSPTHLIKTRGQQVTLRCSPKSGHDTVSWYQQALGQGPQFIFQYYEEEERQRGNFPDRFSGHQFPNYSSELNVNALLLGDSALYLCASSPIWDRAYNEQFFGPGTRLTVL.

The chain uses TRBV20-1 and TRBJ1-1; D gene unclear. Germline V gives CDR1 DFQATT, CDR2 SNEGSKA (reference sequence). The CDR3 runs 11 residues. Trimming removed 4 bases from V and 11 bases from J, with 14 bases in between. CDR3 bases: TGCAGTGCTACAGACGGCAATGGGGCTTTCTTT. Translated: CSATDGNGAFF.

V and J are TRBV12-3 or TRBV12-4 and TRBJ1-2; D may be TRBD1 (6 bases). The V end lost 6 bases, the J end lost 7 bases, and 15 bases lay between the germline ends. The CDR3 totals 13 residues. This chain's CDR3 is CASSQTGSPGYTF. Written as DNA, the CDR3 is TGTGCCAGCAGCCAAACAGGGTCCCCTGGCTACACCTTC.

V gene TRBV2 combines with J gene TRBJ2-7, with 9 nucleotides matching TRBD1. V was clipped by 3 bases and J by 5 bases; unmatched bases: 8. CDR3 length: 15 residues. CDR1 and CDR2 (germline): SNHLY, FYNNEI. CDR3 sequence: CASSDPGQGTHEQYF. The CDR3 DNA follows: TGTGCCAGCAGTGATCCGGGACAGGGTACCCACGAGCAGTACTTC.

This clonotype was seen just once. CDR3 in amino acids: CASMGDSYEQYF. The CDR3 nucleotides are TGTGCCAGCATGGGGGACAGCTACGAGCAGTACTTC. The rearrangement links TRBV7-9 to TRBJ2-7; TRBD1 matches at 7 bases. The CDR3 spans 12 residues. Germline loops: CDR1 SEHNR, CDR2 FQNEAQ (reference sequence). The trim removed 7 bases at V and 3 bases at J, leaving 3 bases unmatched. The full variable domain, its missing parts supplied by reference TRBV7-9 and TRBJ2-7, is DTGVSQNPRHKITKRGQNVTFRCDPISEHNRLYWYRQTLGQGPEFLTYFQNEAQLEKSRLLSDRFSAERPKGSFSTLEIQRTEQGDSAMYLCASMGDSYEQYFGPGTRLTVT.

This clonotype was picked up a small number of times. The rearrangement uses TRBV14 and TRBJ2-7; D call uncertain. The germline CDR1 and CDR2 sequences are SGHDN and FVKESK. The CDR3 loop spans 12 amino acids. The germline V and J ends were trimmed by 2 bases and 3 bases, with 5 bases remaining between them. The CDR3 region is CASSQSSYEQYF. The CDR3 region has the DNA TGTGCCAGCAGCCAATCTAGCTACGAGCAGTACTTC.

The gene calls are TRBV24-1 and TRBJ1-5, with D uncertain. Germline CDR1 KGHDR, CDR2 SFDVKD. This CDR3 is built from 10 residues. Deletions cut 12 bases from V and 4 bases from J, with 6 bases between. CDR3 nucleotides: TGTGCCCCCCCGAATCAGCCCCAGCATTTT. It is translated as CAPPNQPQHF.

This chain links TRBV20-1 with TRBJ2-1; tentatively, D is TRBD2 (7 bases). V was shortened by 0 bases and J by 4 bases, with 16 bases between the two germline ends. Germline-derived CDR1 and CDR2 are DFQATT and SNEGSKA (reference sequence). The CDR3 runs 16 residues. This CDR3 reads CSARDPMGGPYNEQFF. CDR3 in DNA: TGCAGTGCTAGAGACCCGATGGGGGGGCCTTACAATGAGCAGTTCTTC.

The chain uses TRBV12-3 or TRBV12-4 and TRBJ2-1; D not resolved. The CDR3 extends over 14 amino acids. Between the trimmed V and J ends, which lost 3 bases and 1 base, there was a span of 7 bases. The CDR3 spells CASSFGASYNEQFF. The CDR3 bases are TGTGCCAGCAGTTTTGGAGCATCCTACAATGAGCAGTTCTTC.

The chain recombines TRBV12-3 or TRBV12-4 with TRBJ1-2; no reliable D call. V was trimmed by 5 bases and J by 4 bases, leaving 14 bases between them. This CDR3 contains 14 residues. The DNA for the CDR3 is TGTGCCAGCAGTCCCGTTCTAGATCCCTATGGCTACACCTTC. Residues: CASSPVLDPYGYTF.